The following is a TCR beta chain sequence with its context. Its target is unknown. The entry originates in a study of neurological immune-mediated disorders. The cDNA was generated by 5'RACE with 10-nucleotide random UMIs. From the 5' RACE reads, TCRdb called clonotypes with MiXCR, one entry per CDR3 protein. Of around 62,000 distinct CDR3 sequences listed, 4.1% were seen once; the top ten hold roughly 2.5%. Notes on the study in general: Patients with HTLV-1-associated myelopathy had the highest level of TCR clonal expansion, whereas patients with multiple sclerosis had the lowest level, falling beneath the level found in healthy controls.

The CDR3 is 15 residues long. V lost 4 bases and J 4 bases, leaving 13 bases between the germline ends. Germline lookup yields CDR1 LNHDA and CDR2 SQIVND (reference sequence). This chain connects TRBV19 to TRBJ2-2, with D unclear. The receptor comes from a man between 45 and 60 years old with multiple sclerosis. What was sequenced was PBMCs. CDR3 loop: CASSSAGSFTGELFF. The CDR3 coding sequence is TGTGCCAGTAGTAGCGCCGGGTCTTTCACCGGGGAGCTGTTTTTT. Combining the CDR3 with reference TRBV19 and TRBJ2-2 gives the whole variable domain DGGITQSPKYLFRKEGQNVTLSCEQNLNHDAMYWYRQDPGQGLRLIYYSQIVNDFQKGDIAEGYSVSREKKESFPLTVTSAQKNPTAFYLCASSSAGSFTGELFFGEGSRLTVL.